This is a list of T cell receptor beta chains from one sample in a study of yellow fever vaccine responses in identical twins. TCRdb analysed the RT-PCR reads with MiXCR anew, one entry per CDR3 protein. In the table there are more than 30,000 distinct CDR3 sequences, 45% to 65% of which are singletons. The material sequenced was T cells from blood (PBMCs), unsorted or a sorted subset (not recorded which), taken before or after yellow fever vaccination (not recorded which). The receptors come from a woman aged 18-29 years who received the yellow fever vaccine. The CDR3 runs from the conserved cysteine through the conserved F or W. A D gene is named only where the DNA matches it firmly. Where a row states a size, it is once, few, many or the class of an expanded clone; other rows omit it.

cdr3_aa: CASSLPLGYNEQFF
cdr3_nt: TGTGCCAGCAGTTTACCCCTAGGCTACAATGAGCAGTTCTTC
v_call: TRBV12-3/TRBV12-4
clone_size: NA
d_call: NA
j_call: TRBJ2-1

cdr3_aa: CASSQEGTPSSTAEQFF
cdr3_nt: TGTGCCAGCAGCCAAGAGGGGACTCCCAGCTCTACTGCAGAGCAGTTCTTC
v_call: TRBV3-1
clone_size: NA
d_call: NA
j_call: TRBJ2-1

cdr3_aa: CASSPAGSTEAFF
cdr3_nt: TGCGCCAGCAGCCCCGCAGGGAGTACTGAAGCTTTCTTT
v_call: TRBV5-1
clone_size: NA
d_call: NA
j_call: TRBJ1-1

cdr3_aa: CASSLLASSYNSPLHF
cdr3_nt: TGTGCCAGCAGTTTATTAGCCAGCTCCTATAATTCACCCCTCCACTTT
v_call: TRBV28
clone_size: NA
d_call: NA
j_call: TRBJ1-6

cdr3_aa: CAISVASGGLSEQFF
cdr3_nt: TGTGCCATCAGTGTCGCTAGCGGGGGCTTGAGTGAGCAGTTCTTC
v_call: TRBV10-3
clone_size: few
d_call: TRBD2
j_call: TRBJ2-1

cdr3_aa: CASSQASGIYNEQFF
cdr3_nt: TGTGCCAGCAGCCAAGCTAGCGGTATCTACAATGAGCAGTTCTTC
v_call: TRBV3-1
clone_size: NA
d_call: TRBD2
j_call: TRBJ2-1

cdr3_aa: CASSPLGNQNTGELFF
cdr3_nt: TGTGCCAGCAGCCCACTCGGGAACCAAAACACCGGGGAGCTGTTTTTT
v_call: TRBV4-2
clone_size: NA
d_call: NA
j_call: TRBJ2-2

cdr3_aa: CASSQPGQLSPLHF
cdr3_nt: TGCGCCAGCAGCCAACCGGGACAGCTCTCACCCCTCCACTTT
v_call: TRBV4-1
clone_size: few
d_call: TRBD1
j_call: TRBJ1-6

cdr3_aa: CASSELGGTKTDTQYF
cdr3_nt: TGTGCCAGCAGTGAATTGGGCGGGACTAAGACAGATACGCAGTATTTT
v_call: TRBV2
clone_size: NA
d_call: TRBD2
j_call: TRBJ2-3

cdr3_aa: CASSSPPNEQFF
cdr3_nt: TGTGCCAGCAGTTCCCCTCCCAATGAGCAGTTCTTC
v_call: TRBV28
clone_size: NA
d_call: NA
j_call: TRBJ2-1

cdr3_aa: CASSLSHGTGGYEQYF
cdr3_nt: TGTGCCAGCAGCCTCTCTCACGGGACAGGAGGCTACGAGCAGTACTTC
v_call: TRBV6-1
clone_size: few
d_call: TRBD1
j_call: TRBJ2-7

cdr3_aa: CASSFLAGAGTDTQYF
cdr3_nt: TGTGCCAGCAGCTTTCTGGCGGGAGCTGGCACAGATACGCAGTATTTT
v_call: TRBV11-3
clone_size: NA
d_call: TRBD2
j_call: TRBJ2-3

cdr3_aa: CASSLAQGTSEQFF
cdr3_nt: TGTGCCAGCAGCTTAGCGCAGGGGACAAGTGAGCAGTTCTTC
v_call: TRBV7-6
clone_size: NA
d_call: NA
j_call: TRBJ2-1

cdr3_aa: CASSLQGLRDNEQFF
cdr3_nt: TGTGCCAGCAGCTTACAGGGCCTAAGGGACAATGAGCAGTTCTTC
v_call: TRBV7-9
clone_size: once
d_call: NA
j_call: TRBJ2-1

cdr3_aa: CSARPGQLNTEAFF
cdr3_nt: TGCAGTGCTAGACCGGGACAGTTAAACACTGAAGCTTTCTTT
v_call: TRBV20-1
clone_size: NA
d_call: TRBD1
j_call: TRBJ1-1

cdr3_aa: CASSFGLSVSSYNEQFF
cdr3_nt: TGTGCCAGCAGTTTCGGACTGTCGGTGAGCTCCTACAATGAGCAGTTCTTC
v_call: TRBV5-6
clone_size: NA
d_call: NA
j_call: TRBJ2-1

cdr3_aa: CASSLKYTSRTTDTQYF
cdr3_nt: TGTGCCAGCAGCTTAAAGTACACTAGCCGCACCACAGATACGCAGTATTTT
v_call: TRBV7-3
clone_size: NA
d_call: NA
j_call: TRBJ2-3

cdr3_aa: CSARFLAGVRETQYF
cdr3_nt: TGCAGTGCTAGGTTCCTAGCGGGGGTCCGAGAGACCCAGTACTTC
v_call: TRBV20-1
clone_size: NA
d_call: TRBD2
j_call: TRBJ2-5

cdr3_aa: CSAGMAASAEQYF
cdr3_nt: TGCAGTGCTGGGATGGCGGCGTCCGCCGAGCAGTACTTC
v_call: TRBV20-1
clone_size: few
d_call: NA
j_call: TRBJ2-7

cdr3_aa: CASFHSGNTIYF
cdr3_nt: TGTGCCAGTTTCCACTCTGGAAACACCATATATTTT
v_call: TRBV12-3/TRBV12-4
clone_size: NA
d_call: NA
j_call: TRBJ1-3

cdr3_aa: CSARAPSYEQYF
cdr3_nt: TGCAGTGCTAGAGCCCCTTCCTACGAGCAGTACTTC
v_call: TRBV20-1
clone_size: NA
d_call: NA
j_call: TRBJ2-7

cdr3_aa: CSARSYRLAQETQYF
cdr3_nt: TGCAGTGCTAGATCTTACCGACTGGCGCAAGAGACCCAGTACTTC
v_call: TRBV20-1
clone_size: few
d_call: NA
j_call: TRBJ2-5

cdr3_aa: CSVGSQLMNTEAFF
cdr3_nt: TGCAGCGTTGGTTCTCAGCTCATGAACACTGAAGCTTTCTTT
v_call: TRBV29-1
clone_size: NA
d_call: NA
j_call: TRBJ1-1

cdr3_aa: CASSFGTGDGYTF
cdr3_nt: TGTGCCAGCAGCTTCGGGACAGGGGATGGCTACACCTTC
v_call: TRBV7-9
clone_size: NA
d_call: TRBD1
j_call: TRBJ1-2

cdr3_aa: CASSEMGDYGYTF
cdr3_nt: TGTGCCAGCAGTGAAATGGGTGACTATGGCTACACCTTC
v_call: TRBV25-1
clone_size: once
d_call: NA
j_call: TRBJ1-2

cdr3_aa: CASSERSWGFGELFF
cdr3_nt: TGTGCCAGCAGTGAAAGGTCGTGGGGATTCGGGGAGCTGTTTTTT
v_call: TRBV6-1
clone_size: NA
d_call: NA
j_call: TRBJ2-2

cdr3_aa: CASSAGTSPYNEQFF
cdr3_nt: TGTGCCAGCAGCGCCGGGACTAGCCCCTACAATGAGCAGTTCTTC
v_call: TRBV6-1
clone_size: NA
d_call: TRBD2
j_call: TRBJ2-1

cdr3_aa: CASSLSSYEQYF
cdr3_nt: TGTGCCAGCAGTTTATCATCCTACGAGCAGTACTTC
v_call: TRBV28
clone_size: NA
d_call: NA
j_call: TRBJ2-7

cdr3_aa: CASSSPGGGETQYF
cdr3_nt: TGTGCCAGCAGTTCGCCAGGGGGTGGGGAGACCCAGTACTTC
v_call: TRBV12-3/TRBV12-4
clone_size: few
d_call: TRBD1
j_call: TRBJ2-5

cdr3_aa: CASSEETQYF
cdr3_nt: TGTGCCAGCAGTGAGGAGACCCAGTACTTC
v_call: TRBV2
clone_size: NA
d_call: NA
j_call: TRBJ2-5

cdr3_aa: CASSISGVSNQPQHF
cdr3_nt: TGTGCCAGTAGTATATCCGGGGTTAGCAATCAGCCCCAGCATTTT
v_call: TRBV19
clone_size: NA
d_call: NA
j_call: TRBJ1-5

cdr3_aa: CASSQDLVLAVRTDTQYF
cdr3_nt: TGCGCCAGCAGCCAAGATTTGGTGCTAGCGGTTCGCACAGATACGCAGTATTTT
v_call: TRBV4-1
clone_size: NA
d_call: TRBD2
j_call: TRBJ2-3

cdr3_aa: CASSPGTGDGRETQYF
cdr3_nt: TGTGCCAGCAGTCCGGGGACAGGGGACGGGCGGGAGACCCAGTACTTC
v_call: TRBV28
clone_size: once
d_call: TRBD1
j_call: TRBJ2-5